This T cell receptor beta chain was obtained from a study of blood T cell repertoires in COVID-19. The overall study: Both acute and convalescent COVID-19 samples were obtained from the United States, Italy and Spain. T cells, B-cell-depleted T cells, or PBMCs supplied cDNA or gDNA.

Germline V gives CDR1 MNHEY, CDR2 SVGAGI. With V trimmed by 8 bases and J by 1 base, 8 bases remained unmatched. CDR3 length equals 14 residues. Seattle participants joined during active infection and were tracked over time. Per the study methods: Nucleated cell counts were estimated from reference gene primer amplification. Assay used: immunoSEQ multiplex PCR; TCRdb lists only in-frame clones, some missing. Clone size and V and J calls were adopted from that table, with D and trimming inferred from the DNA. Among 150,000 to 170,000 clones listed, approximately 85% were seen once. The V and J genes are TRBV6-5 and TRBJ2-7, with 7 bases that match TRBD2. This TCR derives from a man in his 60s with COVID-19, enrolled during active disease. Sequenced input: peripheral blood. This CDR3 is CASVAPGGSYEQYF. DNA for the CDR3: TGTGCCAGCGTGGCCCCCGGGGGGTCCTACGAGCAGTACTTC.